A selection of T cell receptor beta chains follows, all from one sample in a study of T cell responses to AZD1222 COVID-19 vaccine. The table came from immunoSEQ multiplex PCR; TCRdb's copy has only in-frame clones and leaves some out. The sample holds 180,000 or so clones; roughly nine tenths are singletons and the top ten take 1.5% to 2%. The specimen comprised peripheral blood, sampled 28 days after the second AZD1222 dose. The source is an adult who received the AZD1222 COVID-19 vaccine. The CDR3 runs from the conserved cysteine through the conserved F or W. A D gene is named only where the DNA matches it firmly. Clone size is not always given. Where it is, it says once, few, many or a class for expanded clones.

v_call	j_call	d_call	clone_size	cdr3_aa	cdr3_nt
TRBV6-1	TRBJ1-2	-	-	CASSEMWGNYGYTF	TGTGCCAGCAGTGAAATGTGGGGAAACTATGGCTACACCTTC
TRBV4-1	TRBJ1-2	TRBD1	-	CASSLPGQASYGYTF	TGCGCCAGCAGCCTCCCCGGACAGGCCAGCTATGGCTACACCTTC
TRBV2	TRBJ1-5	-	-	CASVGAGINQPQHF	TGTGCCAGCGTTGGGGCAGGGATCAATCAGCCCCAGCATTTT
TRBV10-2	TRBJ1-5	TRBD1	-	CASSQGGGNQPQHF	TGCGCCAGCAGTCAAGGGGGCGGCAATCAGCCCCAGCATTTT
TRBV7-9	TRBJ2-7	-	once	CASSWLMGDEQYF	TGTGCCAGCAGTTGGTTAATGGGGGACGAGCAGTACTTC
TRBV5-1	TRBJ2-5	-	-	CASSLGYVQETQYF	TGCGCCAGCAGCTTGGGGTATGTCCAAGAGACCCAGTACTTC
TRBV18	TRBJ2-2	TRBD1	-	CASSPEGTGDTGELFF	TGTGCCAGCTCACCGGAAGGGACAGGGGACACCGGGGAGCTGTTTTTT
TRBV7-8	TRBJ2-1	-	once	CASSLDGLAGEQFF	TGTGCCAGCAGCTTAGATGGGCTAGCCGGTGAGCAGTTCTTC
TRBV27	TRBJ2-1	-	-	CASSLSLVGYNEQFF	TGTGCCAGCAGTTTAAGTTTAGTAGGGTACAATGAGCAGTTCTTC
TRBV5-4	TRBJ1-6	-	-	CASSLVPLGSPLHF	TGTGCCAGCAGCTTGGTCCCCCTCGGGTCACCCCTCCACTTT
TRBV19	TRBJ2-5	-	-	CASSIGGFETQYF	TGTGCCAGTAGTATAGGGGGTTTCGAGACCCAGTACTTC
TRBV2	TRBJ1-6	TRBD1	once	CASSERTGGRSPLHF	TGTGCCAGCAGTGAACGTACAGGGGGCAGATCACCCCTCCACTTT
TRBV9	TRBJ2-1	-	once	CASSVGGGRSNEQFF	TGTGCCAGCAGCGTAGGGGGCGGAAGATCCAATGAGCAGTTCTTC
TRBV19	TRBJ2-5	TRBD1	-	CASSVGTAQETQYF	TGTGCCAGTAGTGTGGGGACAGCTCAAGAGACCCAGTACTTC
TRBV11-2	TRBJ1-1	-	-	CASSPRTEPNTEAFF	TGTGCCAGCAGCCCAAGGACAGAGCCGAACACTGAAGCTTTCTTT
TRBV4-3	TRBJ2-1	-	once	CASSQELRHRSYNEQFF	TGCGCCAGCAGCCAAGAATTGAGGCATCGCTCCTACAATGAGCAGTTCTTC
TRBV27	TRBJ1-6	-	-	CASSFGTIYNSPLHF	TGTGCCAGCAGTTTCGGGACAATCTATAATTCACCCCTCCACTTT
TRBV25-1	TRBJ1-2	TRBD1	-	CASTGQGVDGYTF	TGTGCCAGCACGGGACAGGGGGTGGATGGCTACACCTTC
TRBV7-9	TRBJ1-1	-	-	CASSHGTANTEAFF	TGTGCCAGCAGCCACGGGACGGCGAACACTGAAGCTTTCTTT
TRBV18	TRBJ2-1	-	-	CASTYNRGVGYNEQFF	TGTGCCAGCACCTATAATCGAGGGGTGGGATACAATGAGCAGTTCTTC
TRBV10-2	TRBJ2-6	-	once	CASGPRSSGANVLTF	TGCGCCAGCGGCCCCAGGAGCTCTGGGGCCAACGTCCTGACTTTC
TRBV6-1	TRBJ2-2	TRBD1	-	CASSASRGQSTGELFF	TGTGCCAGCAGTGCTTCCAGGGGGCAGTCCACCGGGGAGCTGTTTTTT
TRBV11-2	TRBJ1-2	-	-	CASSYPGSLYGYTF	TGTGCCAGCAGCTACCCTGGAAGTTTATATGGCTACACCTTC
TRBV6-2/TRBV6-3	TRBJ2-5	TRBD2	-	CASSYFGGGETQYF	TGTGCCAGCAGTTATTTCGGGGGGGGAGAGACCCAGTACTTC
TRBV24-1	TRBJ2-4	-	-	CATNPNANIQYF	TGTGCCACCAATCCTAACGCAAACATTCAGTACTTC
TRBV6-5	TRBJ1-1	-	-	CASSSPREGTEAFF	TGTGCCAGCAGTTCCCCCAGGGAGGGGACTGAAGCTTTCTTT
TRBV5-1	TRBJ2-6	TRBD2	-	CASSHQTSRSGANVLTF	TGCGCCAGCAGCCACCAGACTAGCCGCTCTGGGGCCAACGTCCTGACTTTC
TRBV4-2	TRBJ1-6	-	few	CASSQETAELFNSPLHF	TGTGCCAGCAGCCAAGAAACGGCCGAACTATTTAATTCACCCCTCCACTTT
TRBV19	TRBJ1-1	-	-	CASSKPGSAMNTEAFF	TGTGCCAGTAGTAAGCCCGGGTCGGCCATGAACACTGAAGCTTTCTTT
TRBV2	TRBJ1-2	-	-	CASRTTTGDGRYTF	TGTGCCAGCAGGACAACGACAGGAGATGGGCGCTACACCTTC
TRBV2	TRBJ2-3	-	-	CASRLAGTDTQYF	TGTGCCAGCAGGTTAGCGGGCACAGATACGCAGTATTTT
TRBV2	TRBJ1-5	-	-	CASSEQQGGQPQHF	TGTGCCAGCAGTGAACAACAGGGCGGTCAGCCCCAGCATTTT
TRBV5-1	TRBJ2-5	TRBD2	-	CASSLAREGETQYF	TGCGCCAGCAGCTTGGCCAGGGAGGGGGAGACCCAGTACTTC
TRBV18	TRBJ2-5	-	-	CASSPTGETQYF	TGTGCCAGCTCACCCACAGGGGAGACCCAGTACTTC
TRBV13	TRBJ1-4	-	once	CASSFWMNEKLFF	TGTGCCAGCAGCTTCTGGATGAATGAAAAACTGTTTTTT
TRBV6-1	TRBJ1-1	-	-	CASSDRGNTEAFF	TGTGCCAGCAGTGACAGGGGTAACACTGAAGCTTTCTTT
TRBV14	TRBJ1-3	-	-	CASSQDSGAGNTIYF	TGTGCCAGCAGCCAAGATTCAGGGGCTGGAAACACCATATATTTT
TRBV21-1	TRBJ1-1	-	-	CASSKEAGTEHMDTEAFF	TGTGCCAGCAGCAAAGAAGCCGGGACAGAGCATATGGACACTGAAGCTTTCTTT
TRBV27	TRBJ2-7	-	-	CASSPHSGSYEQYF	TGTGCCAGCAGTCCCCATAGCGGATCTTACGAGCAGTACTTC
TRBV5-5	TRBJ1-1	-	-	CASSWRTEPTEAFF	TGTGCCAGCAGCTGGAGGACAGAGCCCACTGAAGCTTTCTTT
TRBV7-9	TRBJ2-3	TRBD2	-	CASSSLERDPTTDTQYF	TGTGCCAGCAGCTCTCTAGAGCGGGACCCGACCACAGATACGCAGTATTTT
TRBV7-2	TRBJ2-1	TRBD1	-	CASSSRQGAHNEQFF	TGTGCCAGCAGCTCCCGACAGGGGGCCCACAATGAGCAGTTCTTC
TRBV7-3	TRBJ2-3	-	-	CASSLSRTSTDTQYF	TGTGCCAGCAGCTTGTCACGAACTAGCACAGATACGCAGTATTTT
TRBV10-2	TRBJ1-5	TRBD1	-	CAAGQGVNQPQHF	TGCGCCGCAGGACAGGGGGTGAATCAGCCCCAGCATTTT
TRBV21-1	TRBJ2-4	-	-	CASRDRGGRVGYF	TGTGCCAGCAGGGACAGAGGAGGGAGGGTTGGTTACTTC
TRBV19	TRBJ1-1	-	-	CASSIEAFTEAFF	TGTGCCAGTAGTATAGAAGCGTTCACTGAAGCTTTCTTT
TRBV7-8	TRBJ1-5	-	few	CASSPRWGGFQPQHF	TGTGCCAGCAGCCCCCGGTGGGGGGGTTTCCAGCCCCAGCATTTT
TRBV19	TRBJ1-5	-	-	CASKAEYSNQPQHF	TGTGCCAGTAAGGCGGAGTATAGCAATCAGCCCCAGCATTTT
TRBV2	TRBJ2-2	-	-	CASSDQGPGTGELFF	TGTGCCAGCAGTGACCAGGGGCCGGGCACCGGGGAGCTGTTTTTT
TRBV6-4	TRBJ2-3	-	once	CASKSGEGGTDTQYF	TGTGCCAGCAAATCTGGAGAGGGAGGCACAGATACGCAGTATTTT
TRBV5-1	TRBJ1-2	-	-	CASSLGGRADSYGYTF	TGCGCCAGCAGCTTGGGGGGCCGGGCGGACAGCTATGGCTACACCTTC
TRBV19	TRBJ1-4	TRBD1	-	CASSMGTGGDEKLFF	TGTGCCAGTAGTATGGGGACAGGGGGTGATGAAAAACTGTTTTTT